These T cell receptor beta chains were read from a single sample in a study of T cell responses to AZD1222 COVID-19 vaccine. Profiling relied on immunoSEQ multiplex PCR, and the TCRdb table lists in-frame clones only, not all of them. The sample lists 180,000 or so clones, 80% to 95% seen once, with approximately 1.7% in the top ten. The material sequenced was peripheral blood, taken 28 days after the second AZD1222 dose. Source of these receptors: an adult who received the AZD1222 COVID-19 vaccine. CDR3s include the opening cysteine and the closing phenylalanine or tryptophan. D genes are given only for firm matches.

CASSPGTEAFF | TGTGCCAGCAGCCCAGGCACTGAAGCTTTCTTT | . | TRBJ1-1 | TRBV3-1/TRBV3-2
CASSIRASTDTQYF | TGTGCCAGTAGTATACGGGCGAGCACAGATACGCAGTATTTT | . | TRBJ2-3 | TRBV19
CASSEVPLDEQFF | TGTGCCAGCAGTGAAGTGCCCCTGGATGAGCAGTTCTTC | . | TRBJ2-1 | TRBV2
CSVEDSPKGYTF | TGCAGCGTTGAGGACAGCCCCAAGGGGTACACCTTC | . | TRBJ1-2 | TRBV29-1
CASSRLGASGGYGYTF | TGCGCCAGCAGCCGCTTGGGGGCCAGCGGGGGCTATGGCTACACCTTC | . | TRBJ1-2 | TRBV4-1
CASSPWGQGRISEAFF | TGTGCCAGCAGCCCCTGGGGACAGGGGAGAATTTCTGAAGCTTTCTTT | TRBD1 | TRBJ1-1 | TRBV7-9
CASSAGTALGNQPQHF | TGTGCCAGCTCAGCAGGGACCGCCTTGGGCAATCAGCCCCAGCATTTT | . | TRBJ1-5 | TRBV18
CASSDEGWGSPLHF | TGTGCCAGCAGTGACGAGGGCTGGGGTTCACCCCTCCACTTT | . | TRBJ1-6 | TRBV6-4
CASSGGTVYEQYF | TGTGCCAGCAGCGGCGGGACAGTGTACGAGCAGTACTTC | . | TRBJ2-7 | TRBV5-6
CASTSGMGEGGYTF | TGTGCCAGCACCTCTGGGATGGGAGAAGGTGGCTACACCTTC | . | TRBJ1-2 | TRBV27
CASSISSRTTYGYTF | TGTGCCAGTAGTATATCTTCCAGAACCACCTATGGCTACACCTTC | . | TRBJ1-2 | TRBV19
CASSTGFGTGELFF | TGTGCCAGTAGTACAGGGTTTGGCACCGGGGAGCTGTTTTTT | . | TRBJ2-2 | TRBV19
CASSQQGYGYTF | TGTGCCAGCAGCCAACAGGGCTATGGCTACACCTTC | . | TRBJ1-2 | TRBV6-5
CASSRGGSSGNTIYF | TGTGCCAGCAGTCGGGGGGGGAGCTCTGGAAACACCATATATTTT | . | TRBJ1-3 | TRBV28
CASSLTGLSEKLFF | TGTGCCAGCAGCTTAACAGGGTTAAGTGAAAAACTGTTTTTT | . | TRBJ1-4 | TRBV7-9
CASSTRPDSPLHF | TGCGCCAGCAGCACTAGGCCGGATTCACCCCTCCACTTT | . | TRBJ1-6 | TRBV5-1
CASSYSGGGQETQYF | TGTGCCAGCAGTTACTCCGGGGGGGGCCAAGAGACCCAGTACTTC | TRBD2 | TRBJ2-5 | TRBV6-5